This TCR beta chain stems from a study of T-cell memory formation after mild COVID-19. V lost 4 bases and J 1 base, leaving 9 bases between the germline ends. The CDR3 has 14 amino acids. It was 5'RACE with constant-segment primers that produced the TCR alpha and TCR beta cDNA libraries, which carried sample barcodes and UMIs. TCRdb ran MiXCR on the 5' RACE reads and lists one entry per CDR3 protein. Of 300,000 or so distinct CDR3 sequences in the sample, 15% to 20% were seen once. This clonotype was counted ten times or more. The antigen is undetermined. Study results and caveats: Researchers found some responding clones in pre-infection memory, a sign that cross-reactive memory joined.

Sequencing was performed on PBMCs or a T cell subset sorted from them (not recorded which). V is TRBV12-3 or TRBV12-4 and J is TRBJ2-3; D is ambiguous. The source of this sequence is a man between 18 and 35 years old who had mild COVID-19 (a few samples of this study predate the infection). Cell type and time point are not known. The DNA for the CDR3 is TGTGCCAGCAGTTCTATCCTACGCACAGATACGCAGTATTTT. Its protein product is CASSSILRTDTQYF.